This T cell receptor beta chain was retrieved from a study of T cells in pancreatic ductal adenocarcinoma (dated by TCRdb to between 2016 and 2019). In terms of the full investigation: Seeking insight into the adaptive T-cell response that arises naturally, the researchers examined how many CD8+ T cells infiltrated tumors of resected pancreatic ductal adenocarcinoma, where they sat, and what features they had, alongside the same properties of suppressive cells. The full study reports these points: More total productive templates and around 8-fold more unique clonotypes were found in blood samples than in tumor samples. T-cell clonality showed no significant difference between tumor and blood, with a mean clonality of around 0.11 in tumors and 0.072 in blood. Comparisons of clonality between tumor and blood may be biased toward lower diversity because tumors are enriched in CD45RO+ effector T cells rather than naive T cells. Since most people with pancreatic cancer show up with disease that cannot be operated on, the resected cohort was biased toward the minority who had early-stage disease.

The immunoSEQ hsTCRB kit was used to amplify TCR beta CDR3 regions from genomic DNA. High-throughput TRB CDR3 sequencing was performed on an Illumina HiSeq system. The authors processed their data as follows. Sequencing reads were analyzed with the immunoSEQ software, and nonproductive sequences with premature stops or frame-shifts were excluded. To calculate repertoire clonality, Shannon entropy was normalized by log2 of the number of unique productive sequences, and that value was subtracted from one. In its TCRdb copy, this immuneACCESS table keeps in-frame sequences only and misses some clones. Where compared with another copy, unresolved V genes explain less than half of these, and the others have no known cause. From that table come the V and J calls and clone size; the DNA was used to work out D and trimming. The sample contains over 100,000 clones, roughly 96% of them found a single time. The ten largest clones capture under 3.5% of the sample.

Here V drops 4 bases and J drops 5 bases, and the junction holds 9 bases not matched to any gene. There are 14 amino acids in the CDR3, from cysteine to phenylalanine inclusive. Of all the DNA, just the CDR3 is kept, 42 bases in frame from base 1. The germline V gene (reference sequence) provides CDR1 SGHNT and CDR2 YYREEE. Remarks on this clone: Its antigen has not been determined. Per-base quality was not reported, and no clone a single base away is much larger than it.

Pancreatic ductal adenocarcinoma patients who had undergone surgery without neoadjuvant therapy were selected. Peripheral blood was collected in heparin tubes, and PBMCs were isolated by histopaque density gradient and cryopreserved in approximately 9.4% DMSO. Using the DNeasy Blood and Tissue Kit with Proteinase K and RNase treatment, genomic DNA was extracted from six or seven PBMC and roughly nine flash-frozen tumor specimens. The TCR originated in a human donor with pancreatic ductal adenocarcinoma. The sample taken for sequencing was PBMCs. Recombination connected TRBV5-4 to TRBJ2-7, with 7 central nucleotides matching TRBD2. The CDR3 protein: CASSRTGGGNEQYF. The DNA sequence is given as TGTGCCAGCAGCCGTACGGGGGGTGGGAACGAGCAGTACTTC.